The rows below give T cell receptor beta chains drawn from one sample of a study of immune cell composition in non-small cell lung cancer. Sequencing used immunoSEQ multiplex PCR; TCRdb keeps in-frame clones, though not all of them. Of around 16,000 clones listed, around four fifths were seen once; the top ten hold about 9.5%. These same records also appear under a second study, on CD4 T cells in lung cancer.

Sequencing was performed on non-adjacent lung tissue. The source of these receptors is a human donor with non-small cell lung cancer. CDR3s include the opening cysteine and the closing phenylalanine or tryptophan. D genes are given only for firm matches. Some rows mark clone size as missing; the rest say once, few, many or name a class of expanded clone.

cdr3_aa: CASSLGQGQMRTEAFF; cdr3_nt: TGTGCCAGCAGCTTGGGGCAGGGGCAAATGAGGACTGAAGCTTTCTTT; d_call: NA; v_call: TRBV5-4; j_call: TRBJ1-1; clone_size: few
cdr3_aa: CASSLGRVSDTDTQYF; cdr3_nt: TGTGCCAGCAGCTTAGGGCGTGTGTCAGACACAGATACGCAGTATTTT; d_call: NA; v_call: TRBV7-9; j_call: TRBJ2-3; clone_size: NA
cdr3_aa: CATGASSGNTIYF; cdr3_nt: TGTGCCACAGGGGCCAGCTCTGGAAACACCATATATTTT; d_call: NA; v_call: TRBV6-5; j_call: TRBJ1-3; clone_size: NA
cdr3_aa: CASSVEGVNEKLFF; cdr3_nt: TGTGCCAGCAGTGTGGAGGGGGTCAATGAAAAACTGTTTTTT; d_call: NA; v_call: TRBV2; j_call: TRBJ1-4; clone_size: few
cdr3_aa: CATSRDGGLRNSGELFF; cdr3_nt: TGTGCCACCAGCAGAGATGGTGGACTCCGAAACTCCGGGGAGCTGTTTTTT; d_call: NA; v_call: TRBV15; j_call: TRBJ2-2; clone_size: NA
cdr3_aa: CAISEFGGSYEQYF; cdr3_nt: TGTGCCATCAGTGAGTTCGGGGGCTCCTACGAGCAGTACTTC; d_call: NA; v_call: TRBV10-3; j_call: TRBJ2-7; clone_size: NA
cdr3_aa: CASSQSRLGTEAFF; cdr3_nt: TGCGCCAGCAGCCAGAGTCGTCTGGGGACTGAAGCTTTCTTT; d_call: NA; v_call: TRBV4-1; j_call: TRBJ1-1; clone_size: once
cdr3_aa: CASRSDRSSYEQYF; cdr3_nt: TGTGCCAGCCGCTCGGACAGGAGCTCCTACGAGCAGTACTTC; d_call: TRBD1; v_call: TRBV25-1; j_call: TRBJ2-7; clone_size: NA
cdr3_aa: CASSLVPLNIQYF; cdr3_nt: TGTGCCAGCAGCTTGGTTCCCCTCAACATTCAGTACTTC; d_call: NA; v_call: TRBV5-4; j_call: TRBJ2-4; clone_size: NA
cdr3_aa: CASSLAPGGGGETQYF; cdr3_nt: TGCGCCAGCAGCTTGGCCCCGGGAGGGGGGGGAGAGACCCAGTACTTC; d_call: TRBD2; v_call: TRBV5-1; j_call: TRBJ2-5; clone_size: NA
cdr3_aa: CASSLYLPGRGNTIYF; cdr3_nt: TGTGCCAGCAGTTTATATCTCCCGGGGAGGGGAAACACCATATATTTT; d_call: NA; v_call: TRBV27; j_call: TRBJ1-3; clone_size: NA
cdr3_aa: CASSNTREGEKLFF; cdr3_nt: TGTGCCAGCAGCAACACCAGGGAGGGCGAAAAACTGTTTTTT; d_call: NA; v_call: TRBV9; j_call: TRBJ1-4; clone_size: NA
cdr3_aa: CASSLGLGNIQYF; cdr3_nt: TGCGCCAGCAGCTTGGGACTCGGGAACATCCAGTACTTC; d_call: NA; v_call: TRBV5-1; j_call: TRBJ2-5; clone_size: NA
cdr3_aa: CASSRGSHEQYF; cdr3_nt: TGTGCCAGCTCGAGGGGATCCCACGAGCAGTACTTC; d_call: NA; v_call: TRBV18; j_call: TRBJ2-7; clone_size: few
cdr3_aa: CASRGFSYNSPLHF; cdr3_nt: TGTGCCAGCAGGGGCTTCTCCTATAATTCACCCCTCCACTTT; d_call: NA; v_call: TRBV6-5; j_call: TRBJ1-6; clone_size: NA
cdr3_aa: CASSGRADYNSPLHF; cdr3_nt: TGTGCCAGCAGCGGTAGGGCAGATTATAATTCACCCCTCCACTTT; d_call: NA; v_call: TRBV11-3; j_call: TRBJ1-6; clone_size: NA
cdr3_aa: CASSLGQGNTNEKLFF; cdr3_nt: TGTGCCAGCAGCTTGGGACAGGGGAACACTAATGAAAAACTGTTTTTT; d_call: TRBD1; v_call: TRBV5-5; j_call: TRBJ1-4; clone_size: NA
cdr3_aa: CASSLGTFSGNTIYF; cdr3_nt: TGCGCCAGCAGCTTGGGCACCTTCTCTGGAAACACCATATATTTT; d_call: NA; v_call: TRBV5-1; j_call: TRBJ1-3; clone_size: NA
cdr3_aa: CASSFRGKSTEAFF; cdr3_nt: TGTGCCAGCAGTTTTAGGGGGAAGAGCACTGAAGCTTTCTTT; d_call: NA; v_call: TRBV28; j_call: TRBJ1-1; clone_size: NA
cdr3_aa: CASSQDSPHLQGGNSPLHF; cdr3_nt: TGCGCCAGCAGCCAAGACAGTCCCCACCTACAGGGCGGAAATTCACCCCTCCACTTT; d_call: NA; v_call: TRBV4-1; j_call: TRBJ1-6; clone_size: NA
cdr3_aa: CATSRGAGVSPLHF; cdr3_nt: TGTGCCACCAGCAGAGGAGCAGGGGTTTCACCCCTCCACTTT; d_call: NA; v_call: TRBV15; j_call: TRBJ1-6; clone_size: NA
cdr3_aa: CASGLWLPNNEQFF; cdr3_nt: TGTGCTAGTGGTTTGTGGCTTCCCAACAATGAGCAGTTCTTC; d_call: NA; v_call: TRBV12-5; j_call: TRBJ2-1; clone_size: NA
cdr3_aa: CASSALGGPNEKLFF; cdr3_nt: TGTGCCAGCAGCGCCTTGGGGGGGCCTAATGAAAAACTGTTTTTT; d_call: NA; v_call: TRBV7-8; j_call: TRBJ1-4; clone_size: NA
cdr3_aa: CASSQDRTGWPNWANVLTF; cdr3_nt: TGCGCCAGCAGCCAAGATCGGACAGGATGGCCCAACTGGGCCAACGTCCTGACTTTC; d_call: TRBD1; v_call: TRBV4-3; j_call: TRBJ2-6; clone_size: NA
cdr3_aa: CASSLAPGQGANTEAFF; cdr3_nt: TGTGCCAGCAGCTTGGCCCCCGGACAGGGGGCGAACACTGAAGCTTTCTTT; d_call: TRBD1; v_call: TRBV5-4; j_call: TRBJ1-1; clone_size: NA
cdr3_aa: CASSVSNYGYTF; cdr3_nt: TGTGCCAGCAGCGTGTCCAACTATGGCTACACCTTC; d_call: NA; v_call: TRBV5-4; j_call: TRBJ1-2; clone_size: NA
cdr3_aa: CASSSARRGRFTDTQYF; cdr3_nt: TGTGCCAGTAGTAGCGCTCGACGGGGGCGCTTCACAGATACGCAGTATTTT; d_call: NA; v_call: TRBV19; j_call: TRBJ2-3; clone_size: NA
cdr3_aa: CASYSRDSYEQYF; cdr3_nt: TGTGCCAGCTACTCCAGGGACTCCTACGAGCAGTACTTC; d_call: NA; v_call: TRBV27; j_call: TRBJ2-7; clone_size: NA
cdr3_aa: CASSLGGAGGLDTQYF; cdr3_nt: TGTGCCAGCAGCCTGGGCGGAGCGGGGGGGTTAGATACGCAGTATTTT; d_call: TRBD2; v_call: TRBV7-6; j_call: TRBJ2-3; clone_size: few
cdr3_aa: CASSPPGGSAYEQYF; cdr3_nt: TGTGCCAGCAGCCCCCCCGGGGGGAGTGCGTACGAGCAGTACTTC; d_call: TRBD2; v_call: TRBV5-4; j_call: TRBJ2-7; clone_size: NA
cdr3_aa: CASSQAAGAYNEQFF; cdr3_nt: TGTGCCAGCAGCCAAGCGGCGGGGGCCTACAATGAGCAGTTCTTC; d_call: TRBD2; v_call: TRBV4-2; j_call: TRBJ2-1; clone_size: NA
cdr3_aa: CASSGGAGSADTQYF; cdr3_nt: TGTGCCAGCAGTGGGGGAGCAGGATCGGCAGATACGCAGTATTTT; d_call: NA; v_call: TRBV6-1; j_call: TRBJ2-3; clone_size: NA
cdr3_aa: CASSGAGGQNIQYF; cdr3_nt: TGTGCCAGCAGCGGGGCCGGGGGGCAAAACATTCAGTACTTC; d_call: NA; v_call: TRBV9; j_call: TRBJ2-4; clone_size: NA
cdr3_aa: CASSLEQGANSPLHF; cdr3_nt: TGTGCCAGCAGCTTGGAACAGGGCGCTAATTCACCCCTCCACTTT; d_call: NA; v_call: TRBV5-4; j_call: TRBJ1-6; clone_size: NA
cdr3_aa: CASSHRARLEQYF; cdr3_nt: TGCGCCAGCAGTCATCGGGCCCGGCTCGAGCAGTACTTC; d_call: NA; v_call: TRBV4-1; j_call: TRBJ2-7; clone_size: NA
cdr3_aa: CASSLALNYEQYF; cdr3_nt: TGTGCCAGCAGCTTGGCCTTGAACTACGAGCAGTACTTC; d_call: NA; v_call: TRBV5-4; j_call: TRBJ2-7; clone_size: NA
cdr3_aa: CASSFPTASSSGNTIYF; cdr3_nt: TGTGCCAGCAGCTTCCCCACAGCGTCGAGCTCTGGAAACACCATATATTTT; d_call: NA; v_call: TRBV5-6; j_call: TRBJ1-3; clone_size: NA
cdr3_aa: CASGLEDTRF; cdr3_nt: TGTGCTAGTGGTTTGGAGGATACGCGCTTT; d_call: NA; v_call: TRBV12-5; j_call: TRBJ2-3; clone_size: NA
cdr3_aa: CASSLESNTEAFF; cdr3_nt: TGTGCCAGCAGCTTAGAGAGCAACACTGAAGCTTTCTTT; d_call: NA; v_call: TRBV7-9; j_call: TRBJ1-1; clone_size: NA
cdr3_aa: CASSTTGGSSRDGYTF; cdr3_nt: TGTGCCAGCAGCACTACAGGGGGCAGTTCCCGTGATGGCTACACCTTC; d_call: TRBD1; v_call: TRBV9; j_call: TRBJ1-2; clone_size: NA
cdr3_aa: CASSQDQGGPVANVLTF; cdr3_nt: TGCGCCAGCAGCCAAGATCAGGGAGGGCCAGTGGCCAACGTCCTGACTTTC; d_call: TRBD2; v_call: TRBV4-3; j_call: TRBJ2-6; clone_size: few
cdr3_aa: CTISENRNTEAFF; cdr3_nt: TGTACCATCAGTGAGAACAGGAACACTGAAGCTTTCTTT; d_call: NA; v_call: TRBV10-3; j_call: TRBJ1-1; clone_size: NA
cdr3_aa: CASTATNRLTEAFF; cdr3_nt: TGTGCCAGCACCGCGACGAACAGGCTAACTGAAGCTTTCTTT; d_call: NA; v_call: TRBV2; j_call: TRBJ1-1; clone_size: NA
cdr3_aa: CASSLQGGNTEAFF; cdr3_nt: TGCGCCAGCAGCTTACAGGGGGGGAACACTGAAGCTTTCTTT; d_call: TRBD1; v_call: TRBV5-1; j_call: TRBJ1-1; clone_size: NA
cdr3_aa: CASSLLRNTEAFF; cdr3_nt: TGTGCCAGCAGCTTATTAAGGAACACTGAAGCTTTCTTT; d_call: NA; v_call: TRBV7-2; j_call: TRBJ1-1; clone_size: few
cdr3_aa: CASSYSRGDTEAFF; cdr3_nt: TGTGCCAGCAGTTACTCTAGGGGGGACACTGAAGCTTTCTTT; d_call: NA; v_call: TRBV6-5; j_call: TRBJ1-1; clone_size: NA
cdr3_aa: CAWSGGAGLNEQFF; cdr3_nt: TGTGCCTGGAGTGGGGGGGCAGGGTTAAATGAGCAGTTCTTC; d_call: NA; v_call: TRBV30; j_call: TRBJ2-1; clone_size: NA
cdr3_aa: CASSGDVSSSYEQYF; cdr3_nt: TGTGCCAGCAGTGGGGACGTCTCAAGCTCCTACGAGCAGTACTTC; d_call: NA; v_call: TRBV2; j_call: TRBJ2-7; clone_size: NA
cdr3_aa: CASSNQQTGRDTF; cdr3_nt: TGTGCCAGCAGCAATCAACAAACAGGCCGAGACACCTTC; d_call: NA; v_call: TRBV7-9; j_call: TRBJ1-2; clone_size: few
cdr3_aa: CASSPQGDWTYEQYF; cdr3_nt: TGTGCCAGCAGCCCCCAGGGGGATTGGACCTACGAGCAGTACTTC; d_call: TRBD1; v_call: TRBV9; j_call: TRBJ2-7; clone_size: NA
cdr3_aa: CASSASSGGAGYEQYF; cdr3_nt: TGTGCCAGCAGCGCCTCTAGCGGGGGGGCCGGGTACGAGCAGTACTTC; d_call: TRBD2; v_call: TRBV9; j_call: TRBJ2-7; clone_size: NA
cdr3_aa: CASSKQGRNEKLFF; cdr3_nt: TGTGCCAGCAGTAAACAGGGAAGGAATGAAAAACTGTTTTTT; d_call: NA; v_call: TRBV25-1; j_call: TRBJ1-4; clone_size: NA
cdr3_aa: CASSERSGGFGTIYF; cdr3_nt: TGTGCCAGCAGTGAAAGATCAGGGGGCTTTGGCACCATATATTTT; d_call: TRBD1; v_call: TRBV6-1; j_call: TRBJ1-3; clone_size: NA
cdr3_aa: CASSQGSNQPQHF; cdr3_nt: TGTGCCAGCAGTCAGGGGAGCAATCAGCCCCAGCATTTT; d_call: NA; v_call: TRBV6-5; j_call: TRBJ1-5; clone_size: NA
cdr3_aa: CASSQRGGLAETQYF; cdr3_nt: TGTGCCAGCAGTCAACGGGGGGGCCTGGCAGAGACCCAGTACTTC; d_call: TRBD2; v_call: TRBV28; j_call: TRBJ2-5; clone_size: NA
cdr3_aa: CASTQWGYSPLHF; cdr3_nt: TGTGCCAGCACCCAATGGGGCTATTCACCCCTCCACTTT; d_call: NA; v_call: TRBV6-1; j_call: TRBJ1-6; clone_size: few
cdr3_aa: CASSIVAPPEGEQYF; cdr3_nt: TGTGCCAGTAGTATAGTGGCCCCGCCCGAGGGCGAGCAGTACTTC; d_call: NA; v_call: TRBV19; j_call: TRBJ2-7; clone_size: NA